These 14 T cell receptor beta chains came from one sample sequenced in a study of shared T cell receptors in the human thymus. Some clones are missing from TCRdb's copy, which holds only in-frame ones; the method was immunoSEQ multiplex PCR. The sample lists roughly 410,000 clones; 95% were seen once. The sequencing input was thymocytes. Source of these receptors: a human donor.

The rearrangement uses TRBV5-4 and TRBJ2-7; 8 nucleotides match TRBD1. The CDR3 has 16 residues. V gave up 5 bases and J gave up 0 bases; unmatched junction bases: 10. The germline gives CDR1 SGHNT, CDR2 YYREEE (reference sequence). The DNA of the CDR3 is TGTGCCAGCAGTCACCCAGGGGGCGGAAGCTCCTACGAGCAGTACTTC. Its protein product is CASSHPGGGSSYEQYF.

This clone was counted once. This chain joins TRBV5-4 and TRBJ2-7, with 11 bases aligning to TRBD2. Germline V gene sequence: CDR1 SGHNT, CDR2 YYREEE (reference sequence). The V segment lost 4 bases and the J segment 6 bases; nucleotides outside the gene matches: 9. This CDR3 has 15 residues. CDR3 nucleotides: TGTGCCAGCAGCCAACGACTAGCGGGATCTTTCGAGCAGTACTTC. Its protein product is CASSQRLAGSFEQYF.

The chain joins TRBV4-3 to TRBJ2-3, with unresolved D. Deletions cut 5 bases from V and 0 bases from J, with 15 bases between. The CDR3 spans 16 residues. Germline V lookup: CDR1 LGHNA, CDR2 YSLEER. The CDR3 DNA sequence: TGCGCCAGCAGCGCAACCTACCGCCCTAGCACAGATACGCAGTATTTT. Encoded protein: CASSATYRPSTDTQYF.

This sequence joins TRBV4-1 and TRBJ1-5; 8 positions match TRBD1. CDR3 length: 16 amino acids. Germline lookup yields CDR1 MGHRA and CDR2 YSYEKL. After removal of 1 base from V and 1 base from J, the junction contained 3 bases not matched to a gene. The CDR3 nucleotides read TGCGCCAGCAGCCAAGTAGGACAGGGAAGCAATCAGCCCCAGCATTTT. This encodes CASSQVGQGSNQPQHF.

This chain connects TRBV25-1 to TRBJ2-7, with 13 bases lining up with TRBD2. The CDR3 sequence is 16 residues long. V lost 6 bases and J lost 4; bases outside the gene matches: 9. Germline CDR1 and CDR2: MGHDK and SYGVNS. Written as DNA, the CDR3 is TGTGCCAGCAGGAGTCGACTAGCGGGAGGTGCTTACGAGCAGTACTTC. Protein: CASRSRLAGGAYEQYF.

This clone has a single count. The chain has TRBV6-4 and TRBJ2-3; 9 nucleotides agree with TRBD1. V dropped 5 bases and J dropped 3; count of bases not matched to a gene: 21. The CDR3 spans 20 residues. Looked up from germline, CDR1 is MRHNA and CDR2 is SNTAGT. CDR3 in amino acids: CASSSLRSGTGPPGTDTQYF. CDR3 DNA: TGTGCCAGCAGTTCCCTCCGCTCCGGGACAGGGCCTCCTGGGACAGATACGCAGTATTTT.

The chain links TRBV25-1 to TRBJ2-7, with D possibly matching TRBD2 (6 bases). The CDR3 covers 13 residues. Germline CDR1 MGHDK, CDR2 SYGVNS. Between the trimmed V and J ends, which lost 5 bases and 7 bases, there was a span of 15 bases. For the CDR3, the DNA is TGTGCCAGCAGTCCAGGGACTTCTGAAGAGCAGTACTTC. It specifies CASSPGTSEEQYF.

V is TRBV5-4 and J is TRBJ2-7, with D tentatively TRBD1 or TRBD2 (5 bases each). CDR1 and CDR2 from the germline V gene are SGHNT and YYREEE (reference sequence). There are 16 residues in the CDR3. Trimming took 0 bases from V and 5 from J, leaving 18 bases between them. The CDR3 DNA is TGTGCCAGCAGCTTGGAGAAGGGACGGAGCGTCAACGAGCAGTACTTC. Protein: CASSLEKGRSVNEQYF.

The CDR3 DNA sequence: TGTGCCAGCAGCCAAGCCCCGCAGGGGGCCTGTGTCTACTCGTGGGAGCAGTACTTC. Translated, it gives CASSQAPQGACVYSWEQYF. This rearrangement joins TRBV4-2 to TRBJ2-7, with 8 positions matching TRBD1. This CDR3 has 19 amino acids. Trimming removed 1 base from V and 7 bases from J; junction bases left unmatched: 21. From germline, CDR1 is LGHNA and CDR2 YNFKEQ.

The chain uses TRBV7-8 and TRBJ1-5; weak D call: TRBD1 (5 bases). Germline V gene sequence: CDR1 SGHVS, CDR2 FQNEAQ. Trimming took off 0 bases at V and 3 bases at J, with 15 bases between the two ends. The CDR3 loop spans 17 amino acids. Here the CDR3 reads CASSLARGGRVNQPQHF. The CDR3 DNA reads as TGTGCCAGCAGCTTAGCGCGGGGGGGACGGGTCAATCAGCCCCAGCATTTT. Based on the CDR3 plus reference TRBV7-8 and TRBJ1-5, the full variable domain is GAGVSQSPRYKVAKRGQDVALRCDPISGHVSLFWYQQALGQGPEFLTYFQNEAQLDKSGLPSDRFFAERPEGSVSTLKIQRTQQEDSAVYLCASSLARGGRVNQPQHFGDGTRLSIL.

J is TRBJ1-1 and V is TRBV6-1; the match to TRBD1 covers 9 bases. The germline gives CDR1 MNHNS, CDR2 SASEGT. The CDR3 totals 16 residues. The V gene end was trimmed by 2 bases and the J gene end by 5 bases; junction bases not matched to a gene: 9. CDR3 DNA sequence: TGTGCCAGCAGTGAAATAAAGGGACAGGGACGGACTGAAGCTTTCTTT. Translated, it gives CASSEIKGQGRTEAFF.

This clone was recorded once. The chain recombines TRBV6-1 with TRBJ2-7; the D gene is possibly TRBD2 (6 bases). Germline CDR1 is MNHNS and CDR2 is SASEGT. CDR3 length: 15 amino acids. Trimming left V 5 bases short and J 2 bases short, with 16 bases between. CDR3 loop: CASSFRDSNPYEQYF. The CDR3 DNA sequence: TGTGCCAGCAGTTTCCGGGACTCCAACCCCTACGAGCAGTACTTC.

The rearrangement links TRBV30 to TRBJ2-5; D remains ambiguous. The CDR3 length is 16 residues. CDR1 GTSNPN and CDR2 SVGIG come from the germline V gene (reference sequence). V was clipped by 2 bases and J by 7 bases, with 23 bases between them. The CDR3 protein is CAWSHRAPLLKGTQYF. CDR3 bases: TGTGCCTGGAGTCACCGGGCACCGCTGCTAAAAGGGACCCAGTACTTC.

In this sample, this clone turned up once. V and J are TRBV7-6 and TRBJ2-3; D is undetermined. The V gene lost 5 bases and the J gene lost 4 bases, with 22 bases spanning the gap. Germline CDR1 and CDR2: SGHVS and FNYEAQ. The CDR3 consists of 17 residues. Here the CDR3 DNA reads TGTGCCAGCAGCCGCGAACAAGGAAGAATGGAACCAGATACGCAGTATTTT. Translated: CASSREQGRMEPDTQYF.